Included here is one T cell receptor beta chain sequence, with context. These data originate in a study of graft-versus-host responses after intestinal transplantation. Across the whole study: After anti-thymocyte globulin induction, recipients took tacrolimus and steroids for 2 to 3 years.

The germline V gene encodes CDR1 SEHNR and CDR2 FQNEAQ (reference sequence). V was trimmed by 1 base and J by 0 bases, leaving 2 bases between them. CDR3 length: 13 residues. Generated by immunoSEQ multiplex PCR, the TCRdb table keeps only in-frame clones and is missing some. The sample holds roughly 13,000 clones; about four fifths are singletons and the top ten take less than 10%. The TCR originated in a human patient who received an intestinal transplant, so some T cells may come from the graft donor. The source material was PBMCs, sampled almost 310 days after intestinal transplant. The chain links TRBV7-9 to TRBJ2-3; D call uncertain. The CDR3 DNA follows: TGTGCCAGCAGCTTAGACAGCACAGATACGCAGTATTTT. This codes for CASSLDSTDTQYF.